This T cell receptor (beta chain) was sequenced during a study of blood T cell repertoires in COVID-19. CDR1 and CDR2 from the germline V gene are SGHRS and YFSETQ. Trimming cost V 3 bases and J 7 bases, with 16 bases left between them. The CDR3 loop spans 14 amino acids. Profiling relied on immunoSEQ multiplex PCR, and the TCRdb table lists in-frame clones only, not all of them. The data show about 220,000 clones, 75% to 90% seen once. This TCR derives from a human donor in a cohort sampled during active COVID-19. V and J are TRBV5-1 and TRBJ1-1, with D maybe TRBD1 (5 bases). Sequencing was performed on peripheral blood. The CDR3 region has the DNA TGCGCCAGCAGCTCCTCAATGAGACAGAGTGAAGCTTTCTTT. This sequence encodes CASSSSMRQSEAFF.